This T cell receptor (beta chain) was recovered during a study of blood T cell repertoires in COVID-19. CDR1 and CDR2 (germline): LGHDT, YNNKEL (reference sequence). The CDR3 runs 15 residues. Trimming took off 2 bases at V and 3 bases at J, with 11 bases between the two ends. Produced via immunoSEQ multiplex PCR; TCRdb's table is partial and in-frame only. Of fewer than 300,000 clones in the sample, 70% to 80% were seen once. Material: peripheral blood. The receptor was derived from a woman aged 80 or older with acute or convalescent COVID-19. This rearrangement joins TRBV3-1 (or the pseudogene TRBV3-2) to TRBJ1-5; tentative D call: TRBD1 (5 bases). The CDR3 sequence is CASSQNTGVNQPQHF. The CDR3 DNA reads TGTGCCAGCAGCCAAAATACAGGTGTCAATCAGCCCCAGCATTTT.